This T cell receptor beta chain originates from a study of cytomegalovirus exposure and HLA in healthy donors. Study-wide points: TCR sequences were mostly rare, though some public TCRs occurred in many donors. The classifier reportedly diagnosed cytomegalovirus status with high sensitivity and specificity. Subsequent analysis found a tendency for first-cohort TCR clusters to co-occur within the 120 or so validation repertoires. Altogether, 150 to 200 TCR beta chains were recorded as cytomegalovirus-associated.

As regards this clone: What it binds is not known.

The method was immunoSEQ multiplex PCR; TCRdb's version includes in-frame clones alone and lacks a portion of them. Among about 220,000 clones listed, over 70% were seen once. Input material: PBMCs. The TCR originated in a woman in her twenties or thirties in good health and CMV-seropositive.

CDR3 region: CASSQVSGGPADTQYF. In DNA form, the CDR3 reads TGCGCCAGCAGCCAAGTTTCGGGAGGGCCAGCAGATACGCAGTATTTT. This chain joins TRBV4-1 and TRBJ2-3, with TRBD2 matching over 8 bases. Germline V lookup: CDR1 MGHRA, CDR2 YSYEKL. Trimming cost V 1 base and J 4 bases; bases outside gene matches: 7. This CDR3 has 16 amino acids.